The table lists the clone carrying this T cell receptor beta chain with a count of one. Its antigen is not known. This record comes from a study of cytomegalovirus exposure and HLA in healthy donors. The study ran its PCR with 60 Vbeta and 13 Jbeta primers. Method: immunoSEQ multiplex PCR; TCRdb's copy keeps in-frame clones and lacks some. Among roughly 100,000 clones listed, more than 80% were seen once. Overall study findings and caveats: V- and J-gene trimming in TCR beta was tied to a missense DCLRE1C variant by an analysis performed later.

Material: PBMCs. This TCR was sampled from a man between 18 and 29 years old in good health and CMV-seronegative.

CDR3 DNA sequence: TGTGCCAGCAGTTCCCCTAGCGGGCCCTACAATGAGCAGTTCTTC. This codes for CASSSPSGPYNEQFF. The chain links TRBV6-5 to TRBJ2-1, with TRBD2 matching 8 bases. Germline V lookup: CDR1 MNHEY, CDR2 SVGAGI. The CDR3 spans 15 residues. V shed 4 bases and J 2 bases; nucleotides not matched to a gene: 4.